The 20 T cell receptor beta chains in this list originate from one sample, sequenced in a study of cytomegalovirus exposure and HLA in healthy donors. The data were produced by immunoSEQ multiplex PCR, yet TCRdb's version contains in-frame clones alone and is incomplete. The sample lists under 150,000 clones; about 87% were seen once. The sample comprised PBMCs. The receptors were sampled from a young woman in good health and CMV-seronegative.

This chain joins TRBV6-1 and TRBJ2-5; a weak D match, TRBD1 (5 bases). Trimming left V 0 bases short and J 3 bases short, with 14 bases between. CDR1 MNHNS and CDR2 SASEGT come from the germline V gene. The CDR3 runs to 16 residues. The CDR3 nucleotides are TGTGCCAGCAGTGAAGCGGTGGGGTGGGGCGAAGAGACCCAGTACTTC. It codes for CASSEAVGWGEETQYF.

The chain links TRBV27 to TRBJ2-7; TRBD1 matches 11 bases. Germline V gene lookup returns CDR1 MNHEY and CDR2 SMNVEV (reference sequence). V lost 3 bases to trimming and J lost 2 bases; unmatched junction nucleotides: 0. CDR3 length: 14 residues. CDR3 in amino acids: CASSLGQGAYEQYF. The CDR3, as DNA: TGTGCCAGCAGTTTGGGACAGGGGGCCTACGAGCAGTACTTC.

The count of this clone is one. The chain is built from TRBV6-4 and TRBJ1-1, with D hard to call. CDR3 length: 13 amino acids. The germline V gene encodes CDR1 MRHNA and CDR2 SNTAGT. The ends were cut back, 2 bases at V and 2 bases at J, with 6 bases in the middle. The CDR3 sequence is CASSDGSNTEAFF. DNA for the CDR3: TGTGCCAGCAGTGACGGGAGCAACACTGAAGCTTTCTTT.

The J gene is TRBJ2-1, the V gene TRBV5-1; D may be TRBD1 (5 bases). Germline V CDR1 and CDR2: SGHRS, YFSETQ. This CDR3 comprises 16 residues. V was shortened by 4 bases and J by 1 base, with 15 bases between the two germline ends. For the CDR3, the DNA is TGCGCCAGCAGCATTAGTGGTAAGGGGTCCTACAATGAGCAGTTCTTC. Translation: CASSISGKGSYNEQFF.

This rearrangement joins TRBV4-3 to TRBJ2-5, with 9 nucleotides matching TRBD1. V lost 0 bases and J lost 5; bases outside the gene matches: 7. Germline V gene data show CDR1 as LGHNA and CDR2 as YSLEER. The CDR3 has 16 residues. The CDR3 DNA reads as TGCGCCAGCAGCCAAGAGACCGGGACAGGGAGTGAGACCCAGTACTTC. Translated, it gives CASSQETGTGSETQYF.

The J gene is TRBJ1-4, the V gene TRBV30, with TRBD1 identical over 9 bases. V was pared by 6 bases and J by 0 bases, with 2 bases of the junction left unmatched. Per germline, CDR1 GTSNPN and CDR2 SVGIG (reference sequence). The length of the CDR3 is 14 residues. The CDR3 region has the DNA TGTGCCTGCAACAGGGGGCCAACTAATGAAAAACTGTTTTTT. As protein: CACNRGPTNEKLFF.

The chain is built from TRBV6-4 and TRBJ2-3; 12 nucleotides match TRBD2. This CDR3 contains 15 residues. CDR1 is MRHNA and CDR2 is SNTAGT in the germline V gene. The V and J ends lost 2 bases and 3 bases, in that order; junction bases with no gene match: 0. The CDR3 loop reads CASSDGTSGTDTQYF. CDR3 DNA sequence: TGTGCCAGCAGTGACGGGACTAGCGGGACAGATACGCAGTATTTT.

This sequence joins TRBV25-1 and TRBJ1-1, with D perhaps matching TRBD1 (5 bases). Germline V gene sequence: CDR1 MGHDK, CDR2 SYGVNS. This CDR3 has 14 residues. The germline V and J ends were trimmed by 6 bases and 0 bases, with 11 bases remaining between them. CDR3 nucleotides: TGTGCCAGCAGAACGACAGCAATGAACACTGAAGCTTTCTTT. Its translation is CASRTTAMNTEAFF.

This chain links TRBV16 with TRBJ1-1; 7 nucleotides line up with TRBD1. The trim removed 4 bases at V and 8 bases at J, leaving 10 bases unmatched. This CDR3 has 14 residues. Per the germline V gene, CDR1 is KGHSY and CDR2 is FQNENV. For the CDR3, the DNA is TGTGCCAGCAGCCGAAATTCAGGGGGGAAGGAAGCTTTCTTT. Translated: CASSRNSGGKEAFF.

This clone was detected only a few times. The sample contains more than one DNA sequence encoding this CDR3. V usage is TRBV7-9 and J usage is TRBJ2-3; perhaps TRBD1 as D (6 bases). Germline CDR1 SEHNR, CDR2 FQNEAQ (reference sequence). This CDR3 region has 15 residues. Trimming stripped 5 bases from V and 2 bases from J, with 14 bases between. Here the CDR3 reads CASSPPGVSTDTQYF. The CDR3 nucleotides read TGTGCCAGCAGCCCCCCAGGGGTTTCCACAGATACGCAGTATTTT.

The chain joins TRBV27 to TRBJ1-3, with D possibly matching TRBD1 (5 bases). The germline V and J ends were trimmed by 4 bases and 0 bases, with 7 bases remaining between them. CDR1 and CDR2 (germline): MNHEY, SMNVEV (reference sequence). There are 14 residues in the CDR3. In DNA form, the CDR3 reads TGTGCCAGCAGTTCAGGGTTCTCTGGAAACACCATATATTTT. Translation: CASSSGFSGNTIYF.

The chain employs TRBV5-1 and TRBJ2-7; 9 bases are a match to TRBD2. The J segment lost 3 bases and the V segment lost 2 bases, leaving 9 bases of the junction unmatched. Germline CDR1 reads SGHRS; CDR2 reads YFSETQ. The CDR3 is 16 residues long. The CDR3 is CASSFLASGKSYEQYF. CDR3 in DNA: TGCGCCAGCAGCTTTTTGGCTAGCGGGAAGAGCTACGAGCAGTACTTC. Full variable domain (missing parts from reference TRBV5-1 and TRBJ2-7): KAGVTQTPRYLIKTRGQQVTLSCSPISGHRSVSWYQQTPGQGLQFLFEYFSETQRNKGNFPGRFSGRQFSNSRSEMNVSTLELGDSALYLCASSFLASGKSYEQYFGPGTRLTVT.

This sequence joins TRBV10-3 and TRBJ2-7; TRBD2 matches at 11 bases. CDR3 size: 14 residues. Germline V gene sequence: CDR1 ENHRY, CDR2 SYGVKD. Trimming cost V 6 bases and J 8 bases; bases outside gene matches: 9. CDR3 protein: CAISKGLAALQQYF. DNA of the CDR3: TGTGCCATCAGCAAGGGACTAGCGGCTTTGCAGCAGTACTTC.

The CDR3 nucleotides read TGTGCCAGCAGCCGCACTTGGGGGGGAACCTACGAGCAGTACTTC. Protein: CASSRTWGGTYEQYF. This chain links TRBV11-1 with TRBJ2-7, with TRBD2 matching 7 bases. Trimming took 5 bases from V and 2 from J; bases not matched to a gene: 9. In germline, CDR1 is SGHAT, CDR2 FQDESV (reference sequence). This CDR3 has 15 residues. Filled out from reference TRBV11-1 and TRBJ2-7, the complete variable domain reads EAEVAQSPRYKITEKSQAVAFWCDPISGHATLYWYRQILGQGPELLVQFQDESVVDDSQLPKDRFSAERLKGVDSTLKIQPAELGDSAMYLCASSRTWGGTYEQYFGPGTRLTVT.

The chain is built from TRBV4-1 and TRBJ1-4; 8 bases match TRBD1. After removal of 3 bases from V and 4 bases from J, the junction contained 4 bases not matched to a gene. This CDR3 comprises 15 residues. Germline values: CDR1 MGHRA, CDR2 YSYEKL. The CDR3 sequence is CASSQTGAVNEKLFF. As DNA, the CDR3 is TGCGCCAGCAGCCAGACAGGGGCCGTTAATGAAAAACTGTTTTTT.

The rearrangement joins TRBV7-8 to TRBJ1-5; TRBD1 matches 7 bases. The CDR3 is 16 amino acids. V was clipped by 1 base and J by 4 bases; unmatched bases: 7. Germline V gene data show CDR1 as SGHVS and CDR2 as FQNEAQ. The CDR3 DNA follows: TGTGCCAGCAGCTTAGAGGTGAGGGGGCGGAATCAGCCCCAGCATTTT. It specifies CASSLEVRGRNQPQHF.

This clone was seen only once. V usage is TRBV7-3 and J usage is TRBJ2-1; 8 bases agree with TRBD2. The CDR3 is made up of 15 amino acids. Germline V lookup: CDR1 SGHTA, CDR2 FQGTGA. J gave up 9 bases and V 4 bases, and 11 bases lay outside the gene matches. CDR3 in DNA: TGTGCCAGCAGCTCCGGGACTAGATCACTGGGTGAGCAGTTCTTC. Protein: CASSSGTRSLGEQFF.

V is TRBV28 and J is TRBJ2-2; 10 bases map to TRBD1. The CDR3 has 18 residues. Losses at the gene ends were 5 bases for V and 6 bases for J; bases not matched to a gene: 15. Germline V gene lookup returns CDR1 MDHEN and CDR2 SYDVKM. The CDR3 nucleotides read TGTGCCAGCAGTCCAATACCAACCGGGACAGGGGTCCCCGGGGAGCTGTTTTTT. Translating gives CASSPIPTGTGVPGELFF.

V and J are TRBV7-9 and TRBJ2-5; perhaps TRBD2 as D (6 bases). Germline V CDR1 and CDR2: SEHNR, FQNEAQ (reference sequence). V shed 2 bases and J shed 2 bases, with 9 bases lying between them. The CDR3 is 14 amino acids. The CDR3 bases are TGTGCCAGCAGCTTACACGCGGGGCAAGAGACCCAGTACTTC. It yields the protein CASSLHAGQETQYF.

The rearrangement uses TRBV5-1 and TRBJ2-5, with 9 positions matching TRBD2. The CDR3 spans 18 residues. Germline loops: CDR1 SGHRS, CDR2 YFSETQ. V was pared by 3 bases and J by 2 bases, with 14 bases of the junction left unmatched. CDR3 region: CASSSGVSASGDQETQYF. DNA of the CDR3: TGCGCCAGCAGCTCAGGGGTTTCGGCTAGCGGGGATCAAGAGACCCAGTACTTC.